This T cell receptor beta chain is drawn from a study of blood T cell repertoires in COVID-19. Study at large: Sites in the United States, Italy and Spain provided acute and convalescent COVID-19 samples. PBMCs, B-cell-depleted T cells, or T cells provided the cDNA or gDNA that made up the material.

In germline, CDR1 is SEHNR, CDR2 FQNEAQ (reference sequence). CDR3 length equals 14 residues. The V and J ends lost 3 bases and 0 bases respectively, with 7 bases between them. Per the study methods: Amplification of reference gene primers provided the estimated nucleated cell counts. Sequenced by immunoSEQ multiplex PCR; TCRdb stores in-frame clones only, minus some. V and J calls and clone size follow that table, whereas D and trimming were derived from the DNA. Among tens of thousands of clones listed, approximately 87% were seen once. The source material was peripheral blood. The rearrangement joins TRBV7-9 to TRBJ2-3; D remains unclear. This receptor was identified in a man aged 50 to 59 with active or convalescent COVID-19. Written as DNA, the CDR3 is TGTGCCAGCAGCTTCGGTTCTAGCACAGATACGCAGTATTTT. Translating gives CASSFGSSTDTQYF.